The rows below give T cell receptor beta chains drawn from one sample of a study of siplizumab effects on memory and regulatory T cells. Generated by immunoSEQ multiplex PCR, the TCRdb table keeps only in-frame clones and is missing some. This sample has about 120,000 clones, with 90% to 95% found just once. The source material was non-Treg CD4+ T cells sorted from blood. These receptors were collected from a human donor in good health. CDR3s include the opening cysteine and the closing phenylalanine or tryptophan. The D gene is left open where the match is weak. A row's size may be missing; if present it is once, few, many or a size class.

D gene: TRBD1
V gene: TRBV4-2
J gene: TRBJ2-2
clone size: NA
CDR3 protein: CASSPRQGADGELFF
CDR3 DNA: TGTGCCAGCAGCCCGAGACAGGGGGCAGACGGGGAGCTGTTTTTT

D gene: NA
V gene: TRBV11-3
J gene: TRBJ2-2
clone size: NA
CDR3 protein: CASSPRMTGELFF
CDR3 DNA: TGTGCCAGCAGCCCCCGTATGACCGGGGAGCTGTTTTTT

D gene: NA
V gene: TRBV2
J gene: TRBJ1-4
clone size: NA
CDR3 protein: CASSEWVPQGTLLFF
CDR3 DNA: TGTGCCAGCAGCGAATGGGTCCCCCAAGGGACGTTGTTGTTTTTT

D gene: NA
V gene: TRBV19
J gene: TRBJ1-5
clone size: NA
CDR3 protein: CASSPQGIIDQPQHF
CDR3 DNA: TGTGCCAGTAGCCCCCAGGGAATTATTGATCAGCCCCAGCATTTT

D gene: NA
V gene: TRBV6-4
J gene: TRBJ2-7
clone size: NA
CDR3 protein: CASSANSYEQYF
CDR3 DNA: TGTGCCAGCAGTGCGAACTCCTACGAGCAGTACTTC

D gene: NA
V gene: TRBV12-5
J gene: TRBJ1-1
clone size: NA
CDR3 protein: CASGGVRAEAFF
CDR3 DNA: TGTGCTAGTGGAGGGGTCAGGGCTGAAGCTTTCTTT

D gene: NA
V gene: TRBV28
J gene: TRBJ2-7
clone size: once
CDR3 protein: CASSLNGQGQLEQYF
CDR3 DNA: TGTGCCAGCAGTTTAAATGGGCAGGGCCAGCTCGAGCAGTACTTC

D gene: NA
V gene: TRBV21-1
J gene: TRBJ1-2
clone size: NA
CDR3 protein: CASSRIPAQGAGYGYTF
CDR3 DNA: TGTGCCAGCAGCAGAATCCCAGCGCAGGGGGCTGGCTATGGCTACACCTTC

D gene: NA
V gene: TRBV7-9
J gene: TRBJ1-1
clone size: NA
CDR3 protein: CASSLRAGSGTEAFF
CDR3 DNA: TGTGCCAGCAGCTTACGTGCGGGGTCGGGAACTGAAGCTTTCTTT

D gene: TRBD1
V gene: TRBV23-1
J gene: TRBJ1-3
clone size: NA
CDR3 protein: CASSQSYRIRDRPSGNTIYF
CDR3 DNA: TGCGCCAGCAGTCAATCATATCGAATTCGGGACAGGCCCTCTGGAAACACCATATATTTT

D gene: NA
V gene: TRBV18
J gene: TRBJ2-3
clone size: once
CDR3 protein: CASSPGLSPDTQYF
CDR3 DNA: TGTGCCAGCTCCCCGGGACTGAGTCCAGATACGCAGTATTTT

D gene: NA
V gene: TRBV7-9
J gene: TRBJ2-7
clone size: NA
CDR3 protein: CASSALATPYEQYF
CDR3 DNA: TGTGCCAGCAGCGCTCTGGCGACACCCTACGAGCAGTACTTC

D gene: NA
V gene: TRBV11-3
J gene: TRBJ2-3
clone size: NA
CDR3 protein: CASSLGPEGDTQYF
CDR3 DNA: TGTGCCAGCAGCTTAGGGCCCGAGGGAGATACGCAGTATTTT

D gene: NA
V gene: TRBV9
J gene: TRBJ1-3
clone size: NA
CDR3 protein: CASSVEGGNTIYF
CDR3 DNA: TGTGCCAGCAGCGTTGAGGGTGGAAACACCATATATTTT

D gene: NA
V gene: TRBV7-6
J gene: TRBJ1-4
clone size: NA
CDR3 protein: CASSLSLGATNEKLFF
CDR3 DNA: TGTGCCAGCAGCTTGTCTCTCGGAGCAACTAATGAAAAACTGTTTTTT

D gene: NA
V gene: TRBV11-3
J gene: TRBJ2-2
clone size: NA
CDR3 protein: CASSWGPGELFF
CDR3 DNA: TGTGCCAGCAGCTGGGGCCCCGGGGAGCTGTTTTTT

D gene: NA
V gene: TRBV28
J gene: TRBJ1-2
clone size: NA
CDR3 protein: CAIGAGHYGYTF
CDR3 DNA: TGTGCCATAGGAGCAGGGCACTATGGCTACACCTTC

D gene: TRBD2
V gene: TRBV6-5
J gene: TRBJ2-1
clone size: NA
CDR3 protein: CASSYSGLVNNEQFF
CDR3 DNA: TGTGCCAGCAGTTACTCAGGACTAGTAAACAATGAGCAGTTCTTC

D gene: TRBD2
V gene: TRBV6-5
J gene: TRBJ2-3
clone size: NA
CDR3 protein: CASSFSSGGTDTQYF
CDR3 DNA: TGTGCCAGCAGTTTTTCTAGCGGAGGCACAGATACGCAGTATTTT

D gene: NA
V gene: TRBV28
J gene: TRBJ2-5
clone size: NA
CDR3 protein: CASLISGEETQYF
CDR3 DNA: TGTGCCAGCTTGATCTCAGGGGAAGAGACCCAGTACTTC

D gene: TRBD1
V gene: TRBV5-4
J gene: TRBJ2-7
clone size: NA
CDR3 protein: CASRADRDRAWGEQYF
CDR3 DNA: TGTGCCAGCAGAGCGGATCGGGACAGGGCCTGGGGGGAGCAGTACTTC

D gene: NA
V gene: TRBV10-2
J gene: TRBJ1-1
clone size: NA
CDR3 protein: CASRRGVGGTEAFF
CDR3 DNA: TGCGCCAGCAGGAGGGGGGTGGGAGGGACTGAAGCTTTCTTT

D gene: NA
V gene: TRBV5-6
J gene: TRBJ1-3
clone size: NA
CDR3 protein: CASSLAGADTIYF
CDR3 DNA: TGTGCCAGCAGCTTGGCTGGCGCGGACACCATATATTTT

D gene: TRBD2
V gene: TRBV7-3
J gene: TRBJ2-5
clone size: NA
CDR3 protein: CASSPSGGADETQYF
CDR3 DNA: TGTGCCAGCAGCCCTAGCGGGGGGGCCGATGAGACCCAGTACTTC

D gene: NA
V gene: TRBV6-1
J gene: TRBJ1-1
clone size: NA
CDR3 protein: CASSEVVGSTEAFF
CDR3 DNA: TGTGCCAGCAGTGAAGTAGTCGGGAGCACTGAAGCTTTCTTT

D gene: NA
V gene: TRBV6-1
J gene: TRBJ1-2
clone size: NA
CDR3 protein: CASSEVRVLKGYTF
CDR3 DNA: TGTGCCAGCAGTGAAGTTCGGGTTTTGAAGGGCTACACCTTC

D gene: NA
V gene: TRBV6-5
J gene: TRBJ1-3
clone size: NA
CDR3 protein: CASSFSEASGNTIYF
CDR3 DNA: TGTGCCAGCAGCTTCTCAGAGGCGTCTGGAAACACCATATATTTT

D gene: TRBD1
V gene: TRBV5-5
J gene: TRBJ2-7
clone size: NA
CDR3 protein: CASSLGGTGFDEQYF
CDR3 DNA: TGTGCCAGCAGCTTGGGCGGGACAGGTTTCGACGAGCAGTACTTC

D gene: NA
V gene: TRBV18
J gene: TRBJ2-5
clone size: NA
CDR3 protein: CASSPLNAQETQYF
CDR3 DNA: TGTGCCAGCTCACCACTGAACGCGCAAGAGACCCAGTACTTC

D gene: NA
V gene: TRBV11-2
J gene: TRBJ2-5
clone size: NA
CDR3 protein: CASSLGQGVSETQYF
CDR3 DNA: TGTGCCAGCAGCTTAGGCCAAGGGGTTTCAGAGACCCAGTACTTC

D gene: NA
V gene: TRBV5-1
J gene: TRBJ2-3
clone size: NA
CDR3 protein: CASSLLRDTQYF
CDR3 DNA: TGCGCCAGCAGCTTGCTAAGGGATACGCAGTATTTT

D gene: NA
V gene: TRBV11-3
J gene: TRBJ2-1
clone size: once
CDR3 protein: CASSLLGNEQFF
CDR3 DNA: TGTGCCAGCAGCCTTCTAGGGAATGAGCAGTTCTTC

D gene: NA
V gene: TRBV6-5
J gene: TRBJ2-7
clone size: NA
CDR3 protein: CASRPTLATDRQYF
CDR3 DNA: TGTGCCAGCAGGCCTACTCTGGCCACCGATCGGCAGTACTTC

D gene: NA
V gene: TRBV11-3
J gene: TRBJ2-1
clone size: NA
CDR3 protein: CASGQVDEQFF
CDR3 DNA: TGTGCCAGTGGCCAGGTGGATGAGCAGTTCTTC

D gene: NA
V gene: TRBV12-5
J gene: TRBJ1-5
clone size: NA
CDR3 protein: CASGSGRGGIGQPQHF
CDR3 DNA: TGTGCTAGTGGTTCGGGCCGAGGGGGTATCGGTCAGCCCCAGCATTTT

D gene: NA
V gene: TRBV5-6
J gene: TRBJ1-5
clone size: NA
CDR3 protein: CASSLPDQPQHF
CDR3 DNA: TGTGCCAGCAGCTTGCCGGATCAGCCCCAGCATTTT

D gene: NA
V gene: TRBV6-1
J gene: TRBJ1-2
clone size: NA
CDR3 protein: CASSGGTFTGYTF
CDR3 DNA: TGTGCCAGCAGTGGTGGGACATTCACTGGCTACACCTTC

D gene: NA
V gene: TRBV10-2
J gene: TRBJ1-5
clone size: few
CDR3 protein: CASSWGIDQPQHF
CDR3 DNA: TGCGCCAGCAGTTGGGGCATCGATCAGCCCCAGCATTTT

D gene: NA
V gene: TRBV19
J gene: TRBJ1-2
clone size: NA
CDR3 protein: CASSIRDHGYTF
CDR3 DNA: TGTGCCAGTAGTATCAGAGACCATGGCTACACCTTC

D gene: NA
V gene: TRBV6-5
J gene: TRBJ2-2
clone size: NA
CDR3 protein: CASSRGARTGELFF
CDR3 DNA: TGTGCCAGCAGCCGGGGGGCGAGGACCGGGGAGCTGTTTTTT

D gene: NA
V gene: TRBV9
J gene: TRBJ1-1
clone size: NA
CDR3 protein: CASSVGGQGNTEAFF
CDR3 DNA: TGTGCCAGCAGCGTAGGAGGGCAGGGGAACACTGAAGCTTTCTTT

D gene: TRBD2
V gene: TRBV2
J gene: TRBJ2-4
clone size: NA
CDR3 protein: CASNSGGVAKNIQYF
CDR3 DNA: TGTGCCAGCAACTCGGGAGGGGTGGCCAAAAACATTCAGTACTTC

D gene: TRBD2
V gene: TRBV7-6
J gene: TRBJ2-3
clone size: NA
CDR3 protein: CASSSPSGGAGDTQYF
CDR3 DNA: TGTGCCAGCAGCTCCCCTAGCGGGGGGGCAGGAGATACGCAGTATTTT

D gene: NA
V gene: TRBV30
J gene: TRBJ2-3
clone size: NA
CDR3 protein: CAWTPGYKGGDTQYF
CDR3 DNA: TGTGCCTGGACGCCAGGCTATAAGGGGGGAGATACGCAGTATTTT

D gene: TRBD1
V gene: TRBV7-3
J gene: TRBJ1-4
clone size: NA
CDR3 protein: CASSPGQGSNEKLFF
CDR3 DNA: TGTGCCAGCAGCCCAGGACAGGGAAGTAACGAAAAACTGTTTTTT

D gene: NA
V gene: TRBV5-6
J gene: TRBJ2-7
clone size: once
CDR3 protein: CASSLAGVTYEQYF
CDR3 DNA: TGTGCCAGCAGCTTGGCAGGGGTTACCTACGAGCAGTACTTC

D gene: NA
V gene: TRBV7-2
J gene: TRBJ1-5
clone size: NA
CDR3 protein: CASSLVGQPQHF
CDR3 DNA: TGTGCCAGCAGCTTAGTTGGGCAGCCCCAGCATTTT

D gene: TRBD1
V gene: TRBV5-4
J gene: TRBJ2-7
clone size: NA
CDR3 protein: CASSSGTGGFYEQYF
CDR3 DNA: TGTGCCAGCAGCTCCGGGACAGGGGGTTTCTACGAGCAGTACTTC

D gene: NA
V gene: TRBV7-2
J gene: TRBJ1-2
clone size: once
CDR3 protein: CASSLERDFYGYTF
CDR3 DNA: TGTGCCAGCAGCTTAGAGAGGGACTTCTATGGCTACACCTTC

D gene: NA
V gene: TRBV6-6
J gene: TRBJ2-5
clone size: NA
CDR3 protein: CASSGMEETQYF
CDR3 DNA: TGTGCCAGCTCGGGGATGGAAGAGACCCAGTACTTC